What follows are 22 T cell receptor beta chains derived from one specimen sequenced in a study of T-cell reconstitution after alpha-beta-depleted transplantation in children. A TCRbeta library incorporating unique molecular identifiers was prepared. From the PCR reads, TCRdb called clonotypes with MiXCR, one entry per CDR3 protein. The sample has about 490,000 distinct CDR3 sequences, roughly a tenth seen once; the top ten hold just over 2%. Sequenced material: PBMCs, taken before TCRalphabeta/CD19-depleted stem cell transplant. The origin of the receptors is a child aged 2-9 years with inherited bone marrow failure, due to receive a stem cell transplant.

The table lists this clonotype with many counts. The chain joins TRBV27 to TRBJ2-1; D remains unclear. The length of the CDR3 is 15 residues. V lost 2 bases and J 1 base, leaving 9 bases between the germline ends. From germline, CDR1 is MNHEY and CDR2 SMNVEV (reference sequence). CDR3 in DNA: TGTGCCAGCAGTTTACGGACGGTTTCCTACAATGAGCAGTTCTTC. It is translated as CASSLRTVSYNEQFF.

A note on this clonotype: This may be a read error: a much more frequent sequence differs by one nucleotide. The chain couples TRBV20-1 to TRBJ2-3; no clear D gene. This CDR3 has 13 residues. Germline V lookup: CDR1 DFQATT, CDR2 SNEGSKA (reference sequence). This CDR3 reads CSASTYGTDTHYF. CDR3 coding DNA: TGCAGTGCCTCGACTTACGGCACAGATACGCATTATTTT.

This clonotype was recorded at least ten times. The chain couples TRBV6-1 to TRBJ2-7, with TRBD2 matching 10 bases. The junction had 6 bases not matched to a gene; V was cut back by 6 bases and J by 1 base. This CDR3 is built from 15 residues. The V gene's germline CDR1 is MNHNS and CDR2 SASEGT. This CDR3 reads CASRKFSGRSYEQYF. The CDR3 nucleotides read TGTGCCAGCAGGAAATTTAGCGGGAGGTCCTACGAGCAGTACTTC.

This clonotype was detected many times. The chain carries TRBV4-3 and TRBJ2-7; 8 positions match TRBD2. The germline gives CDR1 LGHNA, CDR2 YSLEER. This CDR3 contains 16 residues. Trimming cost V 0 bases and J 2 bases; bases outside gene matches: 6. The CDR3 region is CASSQDRAGGAYEQYF. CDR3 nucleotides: TGCGCCAGCAGCCAAGATCGGGCGGGAGGAGCCTACGAGCAGTACTTC.

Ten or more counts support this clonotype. CDR3 nucleotides: TGTGCCAGCGGCGGGACCAGTCTCGGGGCAGATACGCAGTATTTT. Its protein is CASGGTSLGADTQYF. The chain has TRBV6-1 and TRBJ2-3, with D perhaps matching TRBD2 (6 bases). Trimming took 8 bases from V and 4 from J, leaving 19 bases between them. Germline values: CDR1 MNHNS, CDR2 SASEGT. This CDR3 spans 15 amino acids.

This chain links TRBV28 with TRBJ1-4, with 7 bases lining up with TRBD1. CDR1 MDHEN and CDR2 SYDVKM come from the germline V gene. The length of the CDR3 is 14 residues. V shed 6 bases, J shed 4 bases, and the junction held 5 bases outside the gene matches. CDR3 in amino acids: CASSTGEDNEKLFF. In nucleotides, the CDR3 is TGTGCCAGCAGCACAGGGGAAGATAATGAAAAACTGTTTTTT.

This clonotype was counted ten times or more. The CDR3 region has the DNA TGCGCCAGCAGCTTGGCAAGGGCCGGGGCAGAGACCCAGTACTTC. This codes for CASSLARAGAETQYF. The chain carries TRBV5-1 and TRBJ2-5; TRBD1 or TRBD2 may be the D gene (5 bases each). Germline loops: CDR1 SGHRS, CDR2 YFSETQ. The length of the CDR3 is 15 residues. Trimming stripped 0 bases from V and 4 bases from J, with 13 bases between.

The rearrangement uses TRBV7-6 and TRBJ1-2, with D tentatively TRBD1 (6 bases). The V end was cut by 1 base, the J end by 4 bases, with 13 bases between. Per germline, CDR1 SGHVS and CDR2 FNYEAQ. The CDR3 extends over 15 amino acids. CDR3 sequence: CASSLVVGGGYGYTF. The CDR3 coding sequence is TGTGCCAGCAGCTTAGTGGTAGGGGGAGGCTATGGCTACACCTTC.

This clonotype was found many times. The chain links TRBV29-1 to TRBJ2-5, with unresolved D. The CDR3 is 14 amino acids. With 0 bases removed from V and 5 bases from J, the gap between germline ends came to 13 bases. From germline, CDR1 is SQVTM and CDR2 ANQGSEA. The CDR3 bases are TGCAGCGTTGAAGAGACCAGCTCCCGGGAGACCCAGTACTTC. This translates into CSVEETSSRETQYF.

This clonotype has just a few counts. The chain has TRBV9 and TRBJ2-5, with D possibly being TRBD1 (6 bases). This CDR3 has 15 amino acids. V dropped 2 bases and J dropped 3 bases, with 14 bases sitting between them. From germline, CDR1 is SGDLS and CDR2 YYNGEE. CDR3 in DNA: TGTGCCAGCAGCGTTACAGGGTGGAGGAAAGAGACCCAGTACTTC. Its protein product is CASSVTGWRKETQYF.

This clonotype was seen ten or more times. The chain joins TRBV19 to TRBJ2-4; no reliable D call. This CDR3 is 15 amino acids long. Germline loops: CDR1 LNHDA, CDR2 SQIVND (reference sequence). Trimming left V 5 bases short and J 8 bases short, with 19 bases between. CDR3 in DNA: TGTGCCAGTAGTCTCAGTGGCGGATGGCGGTACATTCAGTACTTC. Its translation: CASSLSGGWRYIQYF.

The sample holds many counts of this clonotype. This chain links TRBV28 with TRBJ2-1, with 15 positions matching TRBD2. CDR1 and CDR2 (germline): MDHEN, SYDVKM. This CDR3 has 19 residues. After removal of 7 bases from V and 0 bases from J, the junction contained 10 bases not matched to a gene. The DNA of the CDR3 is TGTGCCAGCACCTCCGGGACTAGCGGGAGGACCAGCTCCTACAATGAGCAGTTCTTC. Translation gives CASTSGTSGRTSSYNEQFF.

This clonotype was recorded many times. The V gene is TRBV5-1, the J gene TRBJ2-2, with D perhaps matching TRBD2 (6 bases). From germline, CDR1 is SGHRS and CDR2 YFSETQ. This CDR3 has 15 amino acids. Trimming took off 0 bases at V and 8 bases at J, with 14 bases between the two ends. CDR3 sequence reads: CASSLATPGEGELFF. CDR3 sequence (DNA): TGCGCCAGCAGCTTGGCCACCCCGGGAGAGGGGGAGCTGTTTTTT.

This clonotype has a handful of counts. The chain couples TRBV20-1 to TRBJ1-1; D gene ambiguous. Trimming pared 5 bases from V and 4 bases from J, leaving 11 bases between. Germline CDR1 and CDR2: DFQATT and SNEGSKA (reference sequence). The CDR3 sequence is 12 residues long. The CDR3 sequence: CSAPGSGTEAFF. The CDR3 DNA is TGCAGTGCTCCGGGGTCCGGCACTGAAGCTTTCTTT.

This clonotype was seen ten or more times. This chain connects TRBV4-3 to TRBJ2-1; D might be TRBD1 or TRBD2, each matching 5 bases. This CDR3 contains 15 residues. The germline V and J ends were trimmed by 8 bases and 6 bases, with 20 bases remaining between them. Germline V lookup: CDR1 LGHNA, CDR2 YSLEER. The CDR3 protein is CASQDRGGGRNEQFF. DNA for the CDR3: TGCGCCAGCCAAGATAGGGGTGGGGGTCGCAATGAGCAGTTCTTC.

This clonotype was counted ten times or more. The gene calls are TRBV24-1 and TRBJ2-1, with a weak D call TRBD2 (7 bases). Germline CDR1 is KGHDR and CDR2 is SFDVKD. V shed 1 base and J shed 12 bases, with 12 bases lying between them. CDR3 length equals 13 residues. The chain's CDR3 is CATSDFGGGGQFF. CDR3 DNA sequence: TGTGCCACCAGTGATTTTGGGGGAGGGGGGCAGTTCTTC.

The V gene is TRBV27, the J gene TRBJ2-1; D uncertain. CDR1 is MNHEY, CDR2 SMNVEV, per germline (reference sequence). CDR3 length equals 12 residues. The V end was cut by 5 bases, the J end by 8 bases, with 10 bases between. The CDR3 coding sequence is TGTGCCAGCAGTCCCCATAGGCATGAGCAGTTCTTC. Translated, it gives CASSPHRHEQFF.

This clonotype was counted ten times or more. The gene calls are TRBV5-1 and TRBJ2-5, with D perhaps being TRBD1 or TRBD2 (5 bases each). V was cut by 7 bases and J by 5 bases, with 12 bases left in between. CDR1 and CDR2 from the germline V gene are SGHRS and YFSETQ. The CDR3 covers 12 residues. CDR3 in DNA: TGCGCCAGCGGGGACCCGGTGGAGACCCAGTACTTC. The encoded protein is CASGDPVETQYF.

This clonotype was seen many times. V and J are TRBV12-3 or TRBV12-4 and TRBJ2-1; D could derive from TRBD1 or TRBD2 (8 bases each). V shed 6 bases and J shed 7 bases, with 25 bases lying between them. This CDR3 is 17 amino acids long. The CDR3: CASRGQASGSKWNEQFF. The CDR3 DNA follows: TGTGCCAGCAGGGGACAGGCTAGCGGGTCCAAGTGGAATGAGCAGTTCTTC.

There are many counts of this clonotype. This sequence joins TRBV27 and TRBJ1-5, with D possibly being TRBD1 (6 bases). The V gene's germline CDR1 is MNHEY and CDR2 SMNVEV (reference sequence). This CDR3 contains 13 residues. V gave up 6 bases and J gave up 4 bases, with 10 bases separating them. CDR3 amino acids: CASRPDRNQPQHF. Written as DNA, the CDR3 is TGTGCCAGCAGGCCTGACAGGAATCAGCCCCAGCATTTT.

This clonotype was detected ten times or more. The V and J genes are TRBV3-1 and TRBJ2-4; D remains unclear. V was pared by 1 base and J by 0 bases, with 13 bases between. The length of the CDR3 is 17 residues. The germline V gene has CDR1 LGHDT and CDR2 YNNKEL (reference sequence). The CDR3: CASSQGKTALAKNIQYF. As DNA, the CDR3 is TGTGCCAGCAGCCAAGGGAAAACCGCCCTAGCCAAAAACATTCAGTACTTC.

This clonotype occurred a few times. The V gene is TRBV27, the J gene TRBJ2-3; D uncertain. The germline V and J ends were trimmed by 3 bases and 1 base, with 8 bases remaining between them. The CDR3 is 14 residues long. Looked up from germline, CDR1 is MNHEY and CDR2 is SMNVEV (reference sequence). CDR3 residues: CASSLYSGTDTQYF. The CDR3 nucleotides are TGTGCCAGCAGTTTGTACAGCGGCACAGATACGCAGTATTTT.